This T cell receptor beta chain derives from a study of cytomegalovirus exposure and HLA in healthy donors. Whole-study context: Roughly four fifths of 300 to 450 genotyped donors fell in the Caucasian-associated ancestry cluster.

The germline V and J ends were trimmed by 2 bases and 3 bases, with 15 bases remaining between them. The CDR3 is 16 residues long. CDR1 is SGHTA and CDR2 is FQGNSA in the germline V gene. A multiplex PCR was run with 60 Vbeta primers and 13 Jbeta primers. Profiled with immunoSEQ multiplex PCR; TCRdb holds only in-frame clones, not every one. The profile covers under 100,000 clones, with 81% appearing a single time and 4.2% taken by the ten largest. Sequencing was carried out using PBMCs. This chain connects TRBV7-2 to TRBJ2-3, with D possibly matching TRBD2 (6 bases). The clonotype comes from a woman aged 70-85 years in good health and CMV-seropositive. This chain's CDR3 is CASSLSGARVTDTQYF. For the CDR3, the DNA is TGTGCCAGCAGCTTATCGGGAGCACGAGTTACAGATACGCAGTATTTT.